This note documents a single T cell receptor beta chain sequence. This specimen belongs to a study of blood T cell repertoires in COVID-19. Recruitment covered about two dozen US areas and drew participants whose ages spanned roughly 18 to 89 years. Profiling relied on immunoSEQ multiplex PCR, and the TCRdb table lists in-frame clones only, not all of them. The sample carries fewer than 600,000 clones, roughly 90% recorded once. The CDR3 runs to 14 residues. The germline CDR1 and CDR2 sequences are SGHTS and YDEGEE. V lost 6 bases and J lost 0, with 10 bases in between. This receptor was identified in a woman in her forties who had recovered from COVID-19. V is TRBV5-8 and J is TRBJ1-5; tentative D call: TRBD1 (5 bases). Sequencing was done on a sample of PBMCs or T cells enriched from blood (not recorded which). DNA of the CDR3: TGTGCCAGCACCCCAGGGTATAGCAATCAGCCCCAGCATTTT. This encodes CASTPGYSNQPQHF.